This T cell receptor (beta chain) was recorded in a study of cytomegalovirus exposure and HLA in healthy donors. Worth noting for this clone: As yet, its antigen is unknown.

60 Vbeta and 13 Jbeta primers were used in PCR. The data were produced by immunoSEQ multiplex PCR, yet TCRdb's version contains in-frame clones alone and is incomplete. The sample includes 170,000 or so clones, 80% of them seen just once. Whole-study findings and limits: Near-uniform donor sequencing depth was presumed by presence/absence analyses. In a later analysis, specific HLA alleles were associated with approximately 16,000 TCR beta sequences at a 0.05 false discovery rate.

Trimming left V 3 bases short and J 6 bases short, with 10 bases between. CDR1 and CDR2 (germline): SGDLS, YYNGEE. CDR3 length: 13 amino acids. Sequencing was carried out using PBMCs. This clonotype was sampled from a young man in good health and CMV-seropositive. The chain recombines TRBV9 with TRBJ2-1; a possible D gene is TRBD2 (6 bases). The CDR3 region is CASSASGVNEQFF. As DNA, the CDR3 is TGTGCCAGCAGCGCGTCGGGGGTCAATGAGCAGTTCTTC.